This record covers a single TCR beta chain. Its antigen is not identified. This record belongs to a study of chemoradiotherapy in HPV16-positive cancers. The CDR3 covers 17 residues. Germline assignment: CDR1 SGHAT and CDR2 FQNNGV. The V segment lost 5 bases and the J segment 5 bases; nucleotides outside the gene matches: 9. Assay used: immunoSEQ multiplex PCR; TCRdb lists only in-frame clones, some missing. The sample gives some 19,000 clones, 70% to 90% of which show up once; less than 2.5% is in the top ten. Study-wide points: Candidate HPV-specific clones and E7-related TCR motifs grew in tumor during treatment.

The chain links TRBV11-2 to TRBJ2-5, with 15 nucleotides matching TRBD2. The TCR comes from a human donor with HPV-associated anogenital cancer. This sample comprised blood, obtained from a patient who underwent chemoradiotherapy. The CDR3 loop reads CASSRTGLAGGRETQYF. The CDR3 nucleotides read TGTGCCAGCAGCCGTACGGGACTAGCGGGAGGTCGGGAGACCCAGTACTTC.